This record covers a single T cell receptor (beta chain). Its antigen is unidentified. Donors were drawn from the 120-subject validation cohort, separate from the approximately 640-subject first cohort. The data were obtained in a study of cytomegalovirus exposure and HLA in healthy donors. About the study: The 120 or so validation repertoires were produced on the same platform as the 700 or so repertoires of the first cohort. This was reported in a later analysis. Points from the study as a whole: Cytomegalovirus status was reportedly diagnosed by the classifier with high specificity and sensitivity. Researchers catalogued approximately 160 TCR beta chains as cytomegalovirus-associated.

J lost 3 bases, V lost 5 bases, and 13 bases had no gene match. CDR1 is SEHNR and CDR2 is FQNEAQ in the germline V gene (reference sequence). The CDR3 extends over 17 amino acids. The protocol was immunoSEQ multiplex PCR, while the TCRdb copy is restricted to in-frame clones and leaves out a portion. The sample lists 60,000 to 85,000 clones, 94% occurring once. Sequencing was carried out using PBMCs. The chain recombines TRBV7-9 with TRBJ2-5; TRBD2 matches 9 bases. This clonotype was sampled from a man aged 18 to 29 in good health and CMV-seropositive. DNA for the CDR3: TGTGCCAGCAGCCCCCTACCGGGACTAGCCTACGAAGAGACCCAGTACTTC. Its protein product is CASSPLPGLAYEETQYF.